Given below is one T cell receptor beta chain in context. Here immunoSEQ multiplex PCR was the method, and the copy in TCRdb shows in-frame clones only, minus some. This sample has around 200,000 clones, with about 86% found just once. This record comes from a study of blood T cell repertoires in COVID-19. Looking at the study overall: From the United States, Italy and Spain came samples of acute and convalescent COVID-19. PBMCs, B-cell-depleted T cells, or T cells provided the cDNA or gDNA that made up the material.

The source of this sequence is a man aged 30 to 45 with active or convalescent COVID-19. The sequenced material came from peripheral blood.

The CDR3 spells CASRSYQETQYF. The CDR3 region has the DNA TGTGCAAGTCGGTCCTACCAAGAGACCCAGTACTTC. V gene TRBV12-2 combines with J gene TRBJ2-5; TRBD2 was called by the table and not checked on the DNA. TRBV12-2 is deemed a pseudogene. The CDR3 loop spans 12 amino acids.